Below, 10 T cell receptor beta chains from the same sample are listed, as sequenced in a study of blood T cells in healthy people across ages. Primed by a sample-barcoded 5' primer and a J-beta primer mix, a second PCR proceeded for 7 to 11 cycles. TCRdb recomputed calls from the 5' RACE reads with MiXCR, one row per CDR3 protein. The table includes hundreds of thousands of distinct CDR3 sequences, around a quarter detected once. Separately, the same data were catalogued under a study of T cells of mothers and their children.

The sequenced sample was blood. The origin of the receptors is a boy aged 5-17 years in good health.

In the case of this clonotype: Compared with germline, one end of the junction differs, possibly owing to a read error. The CDR3 region is CASSQGLAAYNKQFF. The CDR3 DNA reads as TGTGCCAGCAGCCAAGGACTAGCGGCTTACAATAAGCAGTTCTTC. This chain joins TRBV14 and TRBJ2-1; 9 bases are shared with TRBD2. The CDR3 consists of 15 residues. Germline CDR1 and CDR2: SGHDN and FVKESK.

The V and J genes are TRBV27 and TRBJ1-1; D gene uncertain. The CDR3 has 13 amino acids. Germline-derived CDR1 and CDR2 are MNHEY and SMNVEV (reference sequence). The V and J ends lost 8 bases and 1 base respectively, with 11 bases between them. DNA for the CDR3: TGTGCCAGCCAATTCGGACGGAACACTGAAGCTTTCTTT. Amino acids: CASQFGRNTEAFF.

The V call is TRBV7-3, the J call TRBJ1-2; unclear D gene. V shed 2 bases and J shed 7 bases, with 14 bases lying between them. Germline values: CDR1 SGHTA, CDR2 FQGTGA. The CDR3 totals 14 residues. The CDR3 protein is CASSLDPSGRGYTF. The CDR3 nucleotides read TGTGCCAGCAGCTTAGACCCCTCAGGTCGTGGCTACACCTTC.

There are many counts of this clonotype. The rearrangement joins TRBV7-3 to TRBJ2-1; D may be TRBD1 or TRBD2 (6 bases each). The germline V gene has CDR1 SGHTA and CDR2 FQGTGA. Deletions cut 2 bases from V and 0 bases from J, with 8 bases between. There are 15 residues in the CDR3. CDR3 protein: CASSLGGPSYNEQFF. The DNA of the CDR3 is TGTGCCAGCAGCTTAGGGGGGCCCTCCTACAATGAGCAGTTCTTC.

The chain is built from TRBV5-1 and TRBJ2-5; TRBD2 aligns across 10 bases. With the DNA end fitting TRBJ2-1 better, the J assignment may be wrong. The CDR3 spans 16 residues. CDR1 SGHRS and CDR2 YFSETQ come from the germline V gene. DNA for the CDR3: TGCGCCAGCAATCCCCCCGGACTAGCGGATAACAATGAGCAGTTCTTC. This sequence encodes CASNPPGLADNNEQFF.

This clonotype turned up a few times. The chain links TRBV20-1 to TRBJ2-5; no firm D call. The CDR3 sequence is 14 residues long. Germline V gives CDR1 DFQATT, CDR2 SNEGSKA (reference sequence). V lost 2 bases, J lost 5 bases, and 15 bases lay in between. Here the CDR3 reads CSARPPGVMETQYF. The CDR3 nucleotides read TGCAGTGCTAGACCCCCGGGCGTAATGGAGACCCAGTACTTC.

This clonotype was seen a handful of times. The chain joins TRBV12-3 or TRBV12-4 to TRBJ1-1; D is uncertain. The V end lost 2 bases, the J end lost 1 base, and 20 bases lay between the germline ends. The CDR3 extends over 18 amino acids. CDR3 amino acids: CASSLSVRGIEPNTEAFF. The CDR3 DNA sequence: TGTGCCAGCAGTTTAAGTGTGAGAGGGATTGAGCCGAACACTGAAGCTTTCTTT.

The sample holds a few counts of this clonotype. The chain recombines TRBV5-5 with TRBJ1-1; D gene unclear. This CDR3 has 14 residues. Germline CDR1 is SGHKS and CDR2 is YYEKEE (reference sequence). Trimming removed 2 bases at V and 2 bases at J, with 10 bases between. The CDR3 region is CASSLSELNTEAFF. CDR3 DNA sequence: TGTGCCAGCAGCTTATCGGAGTTAAACACTGAAGCTTTCTTT.

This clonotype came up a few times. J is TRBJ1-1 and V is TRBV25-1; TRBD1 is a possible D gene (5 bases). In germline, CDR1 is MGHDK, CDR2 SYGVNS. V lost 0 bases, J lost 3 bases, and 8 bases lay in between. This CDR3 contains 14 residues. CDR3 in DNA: TGTGCCAGCAGTGAATACAGGGCGGACACTGAAGCTTTCTTT. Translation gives CASSEYRADTEAFF.

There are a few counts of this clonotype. The DNA of the CDR3 is TGCAGTGCCACAGGGATGAACACTGAAGCTTTCTTT. Protein: CSATGMNTEAFF. The chain has TRBV20-1 and TRBJ1-1; a weak D match, TRBD1 (6 bases). The germline V gene encodes CDR1 DFQATT and CDR2 SNEGSKA (reference sequence). V was trimmed by 6 bases and J by 0 bases, leaving 8 bases between them. CDR3 length: 12 residues.